This T cell receptor (beta chain) came from a study of blood T cells in healthy people across ages. On the study more broadly: When template switching was applied, about one barcoded beta molecule was captured per two T cells.

The germline gives CDR1 MDHEN, CDR2 SYDVKM. V dropped 6 bases and J dropped 5 bases, with 11 bases sitting between them. The CDR3 contains 13 residues. Combining a sample-barcoded 5' primer with a J-beta primer mix, a second PCR ran for roughly 6 to 12 cycles. TCRdb processed the 5' RACE reads anew with MiXCR; each CDR3 protein has one entry. The data hold approximately 800,000 distinct CDR3 sequences, with roughly 64% observed a single time. Each sample used at least 7 million PBMCs. Study conclusions and caveats: A greater number of naive CD4+ cells and higher diversity distinguished long-lived donors from aged donors.

As regards this clonotype: Its antigen is not known.

The chain combines TRBV28 with TRBJ1-5, with no clear D. The sample comprised blood. The clonotype was recovered from a man aged 25 to 40 in good health. The CDR3 protein is CASRLARDQPQHF. CDR3 DNA sequence: TGTGCCAGCAGGCTTGCTCGGGATCAGCCCCAGCATTTT.